This entry concerns a single T cell receptor beta chain. The sample is drawn from a study of CD8+ T cells in alopecia areata. cDNA reverse transcribed from extracted RNA served as the sequencing template. Some clones are missing from TCRdb's copy, which holds only in-frame ones; the method was immunoSEQ multiplex PCR. Among 140,000 to 150,000 clones listed, roughly half were seen once. The germline V gene encodes CDR1 MGHDK and CDR2 SYGVNS. V was clipped by 4 bases and J by 5 bases, with 17 bases between them. CDR3 length: 15 amino acids. The genes are TRBV25-1 and TRBJ2-5; tentatively, D is TRBD1 (6 bases). The sample here was CD4+ T cells sorted from blood, taken at week 0. This receptor was identified in a human donor with alopecia areata. DNA of the CDR3: TGTGCCAGCAGTGGAGTCGGAACTAGGGGGGAGACCCAGTACTTC. Translating gives CASSGVGTRGETQYF.